The 20 T cell receptor beta chains reported below all come from one sample, sequenced in a study of control samples from healthy donors and cancer patients (dated by TCRdb to the early 2020s). The method behind the library was the immunoSEQ multiplex PCR assay. What TCRdb holds here is the immuneACCESS table cut down to in-frame rearrangements. Part of the clones is not present; checked against another copy, under half of the missing clones reflect an unresolved V gene, and the others are unexplained. The sample has about 190,000 clones on record, about 91% of them singletons. Approximately 2% of the sample goes to the ten largest clones. The sample comprised blood. These receptor sequences come from a man aged 30 to 39 in good health.

This chain connects TRBV5-3 to TRBJ2-1, with 12 positions matching TRBD2. TRBV5-3 has ORF status, its function being uncertain. The CDR3 is 16 amino acids. Germline trimming cut 0 bases from V and 8 bases from J; bases unmatched to any gene: 6. The CDR3 loop is CARSLALAGGYYEQFF. For the CDR3, the DNA is TGTGCCAGAAGCTTGGCCCTAGCGGGGGGGTACTATGAGCAGTTCTTC.

V is TRBV5-1 and J is TRBJ2-7; the match to TRBD1 covers 7 bases. After removal of 3 bases from V and 0 bases from J, the junction contained 3 bases not matched to a gene. This CDR3 has 14 residues. The germline gives CDR1 SGHRS, CDR2 YFSETQ. CDR3 amino acids: CASSSGQPSYEQYF. The CDR3 DNA follows: TGCGCCAGCAGCTCGGGACAGCCCTCCTACGAGCAGTACTTC.

The gene calls are TRBV6-1 and TRBJ1-5, with TRBD1 matching over 9 bases. Trimming removed 2 bases from V and 2 bases from J; junction bases left unmatched: 4. Germline lookup yields CDR1 MNHNS and CDR2 SASEGT. There are 16 residues in the CDR3. CDR3 sequence reads: CASSERTGAGNQPQHF. CDR3 bases: TGTGCCAGCAGTGAACGGACAGGGGCAGGCAATCAGCCCCAGCATTTT.

The V gene is TRBV7-9, the J gene TRBJ1-5; D ambiguous. Trimming took 1 base from V and 3 from J, leaving 10 bases between them. Germline CDR1 SEHNR, CDR2 FQNEAQ (reference sequence). The CDR3 has 15 residues. CDR3 protein: CASSLGSQINQPQHF. CDR3 coding DNA: TGTGCCAGCAGCTTAGGTTCGCAGATCAATCAGCCCCAGCATTTT.

The V and J genes are TRBV3-1 (or the pseudogene TRBV3-2) and TRBJ2-6; maybe TRBD1 (5 bases). CDR1 is LGHDT and CDR2 is YNNKEL in the germline V gene (reference sequence). V dropped 4 bases and J dropped 0 bases, with 10 bases sitting between them. This CDR3 region has 16 residues. CDR3 region: CASSLRQFSGANVLTF. The CDR3 DNA follows: TGTGCCAGCAGCCTTCGACAGTTCTCTGGGGCCAACGTCCTGACTTTC.

The V call is TRBV6-5, the J call TRBJ2-3; no firm D call. Deletions cut 7 bases from V and 1 base from J, with 12 bases between. CDR1 is MNHEY, CDR2 SVGAGI, per germline. The CDR3 runs to 14 residues. The CDR3 nucleotides are TGTGCCAGCAAGAGCCCTGGGCGCACAGATACGCAGTATTTT. Residues: CASKSPGRTDTQYF.

This rearrangement joins TRBV5-1 to TRBJ2-5; D remains unclear. V dropped 0 bases and J dropped 2 bases, with 8 bases sitting between them. Germline V CDR1 and CDR2: SGHRS, YFSETQ. The CDR3 is 14 amino acids. DNA of the CDR3: TGCGCCAGCAGCTTGGGACGGCTTCAAGAGACCCAGTACTTC. This encodes CASSLGRLQETQYF.

A single count supports this clone. CDR3 DNA sequence: TGTGCCAGCAGCAAATACACTGAAGCTTTCTTT. Protein: CASSKYTEAFF. This rearrangement joins TRBV21-1 to TRBJ1-1. TRBV21-1 has pseudogene status. CDR3 length: 11 amino acids.

The chain is built from TRBV6-7 and TRBJ1-4; D remains ambiguous. TRBV6-7 is sorted into the ORF group, with uncertain function. The CDR3 runs 17 residues. Between the trimmed V and J ends, which lost 4 bases and 0 bases, there was a span of 15 bases. The DNA for the CDR3 is TGTGCCAGCAGTTGGAGGAAGGGTTCGGCAACTAATGAAAAACTGTTTTTT. Amino acids: CASSWRKGSATNEKLFF.

V and J are TRBV11-2 and TRBJ2-7, with 7 bases that match TRBD2. After removal of 5 bases from V and 2 bases from J, the junction contained 3 bases not matched to a gene. The CDR3 consists of 13 residues. The germline V gene encodes CDR1 SGHAT and CDR2 FQNNGV. CDR3 protein: CASSKRGAYEQYF. CDR3 nucleotide sequence: TGTGCCAGCAGCAAGCGGGGAGCCTACGAGCAGTACTTC.

The chain links TRBV24-1 to TRBJ2-1; 10 bases agree with TRBD2. Germline V gene data show CDR1 as KGHDR and CDR2 as SFDVKD. V trimming: 2 bases; J trimming: 0 bases; junction bases outside the gene matches: 0. The CDR3 is 16 residues long. As DNA, the CDR3 is TGTGCCACCAGTGATTCTAGCGGGGGCTCCTACAATGAGCAGTTCTTC. Translated, it gives CATSDSSGGSYNEQFF.

The chain links TRBV7-2 to TRBJ2-5; no clear D. The CDR3 spans 14 residues. The V end lost 2 bases, the J end lost 6 bases, and 13 bases lay between the germline ends. Germline CDR1 is SGHTA and CDR2 is FQGNSA. CDR3 sequence reads: CASSLSTVGKTQYF. The CDR3 DNA is TGTGCCAGCAGCTTATCCACAGTTGGAAAGACCCAGTACTTC.

The chain uses TRBV27 and TRBJ2-1, with 11 bases matching TRBD2. The CDR3 is 18 amino acids. Unmatched junction bases numbered 5, after V lost 1 base and J lost 0 bases. Germline-derived CDR1 and CDR2 are MNHEY and SMNVEV (reference sequence). The CDR3 region has the DNA TGTGCCAGCAGTTTATACCTAGCGGGGGGTGGCTCCTACAATGAGCAGTTCTTC. It is translated as CASSLYLAGGGSYNEQFF.

The chain employs TRBV7-8 and TRBJ2-1, with D perhaps matching TRBD1 (5 bases). The germline gives CDR1 SGHVS, CDR2 FQNEAQ. Trimming removed 0 bases from V and 6 bases from J, with 12 bases in between. The CDR3 contains 15 residues. CDR3: CASSLARVGSNEQFF. The CDR3 coding sequence is TGTGCCAGCAGCTTAGCCAGGGTTGGAAGCAATGAGCAGTTCTTC.

This rearrangement joins TRBV9 to TRBJ2-1; tentative D call: TRBD2 (5 bases). From germline, CDR1 is SGDLS and CDR2 YYNGEE. This CDR3 is built from 16 residues. Trimming removed 4 bases at V and 5 bases at J, with 19 bases between. CDR3: CASSPVGVAVHNEQFF. CDR3 in DNA: TGTGCCAGCAGCCCCGTGGGAGTAGCCGTCCACAATGAGCAGTTCTTC.

The chain carries TRBV3-1 (or the pseudogene TRBV3-2) and TRBJ2-1; 8 bases are shared with TRBD2. Germline loops: CDR1 LGHDT, CDR2 YNNKEL (reference sequence). Germline trimming cut 0 bases from V and 3 bases from J; bases unmatched to any gene: 10. The CDR3 spans 18 residues. CDR3 sequence reads: CASSQDWAAGGSYNEQFF. As DNA, the CDR3 is TGTGCCAGCAGCCAAGATTGGGCCGCGGGGGGTAGCTACAATGAGCAGTTCTTC.

Concerning this clone itself: This sample includes further DNA sequences coding for the same CDR3. The V gene is TRBV15, the J gene TRBJ1-5; possible D gene TRBD1, 5 bases. V lost 1 base and J 7 bases, leaving 11 bases between the germline ends. The CDR3 length is 14 residues. CDR1 and CDR2 (germline): LNHNV, YYDKDF (reference sequence). The CDR3 is CATSRGGAGQPQHF. Written as DNA, the CDR3 is TGTGCCACCAGCAGAGGAGGGGCGGGCCAGCCCCAGCATTTT.

This chain links TRBV19 with TRBJ1-5; TRBD1 matches at 9 bases. Trimming removed 6 bases from V and 5 bases from J; junction bases left unmatched: 8. CDR1 LNHDA and CDR2 SQIVND come from the germline V gene (reference sequence). This CDR3 has 15 amino acids. For the CDR3, the DNA is TGTGCCAGTAGGATACAGGGGGCAGTCTATCAGCCCCAGCATTTT. This encodes CASRIQGAVYQPQHF.

This clone appeared once. V usage is TRBV19 and J usage is TRBJ1-3; D not certain. CDR1 LNHDA and CDR2 SQIVND come from the germline V gene (reference sequence). V was shortened by 3 bases and J by 4 bases, with 19 bases between the two germline ends. The CDR3 extends over 17 amino acids. CDR3 nucleotide sequence: TGTGCCAGTAGTATTAAGGCGGCGGGTTCGCGGGGAAACACCATATATTTT. This encodes CASSIKAAGSRGNTIYF.

The chain has TRBV18 and TRBJ2-3; D is ambiguous. Trimming removed 2 bases at V and 3 bases at J, with 6 bases between. CDR1 and CDR2 (germline): KGHSH, LQKENI. The CDR3 is 13 amino acids. CDR3 residues: CASSPALTDTQYF. CDR3 nucleotides: TGTGCCAGCTCACCAGCATTAACAGATACGCAGTATTTT.